A selection of T cell receptor beta chains follows, all from one sample in a study of blood T cell repertoires in COVID-19. TCRdb keeps only in-frame clones here, not all; method: immunoSEQ multiplex PCR. The profile shows about 90,000 clones, 85% to 95% of them singletons. The sequenced sample consisted of peripheral blood. The receptors derive from a woman aged 60-75 years with active COVID-19. Both conserved end residues are part of each CDR3. Fields, in order: CDR3 length, J gene, V gene, clone size, D gene, CDR3 DNA, CDR3 protein. The D gene is left open where the match is weak. Clone size is stated in some rows and not others, as once, few, many or a class when expanded.

CDR3 length: 13
J gene: TRBJ2-1
V gene: TRBV7-3
clone size: NA
D gene: NA
CDR3 DNA: TGTGCCAGCAGCTTGACTAGAAACAATGAGCAGTTCTTC
CDR3 protein: CASSLTRNNEQFF

CDR3 length: 14
J gene: TRBJ1-6
V gene: TRBV7-9
clone size: few
D gene: TRBD1
CDR3 DNA: TGTGCCAGCAGCTCGGGACAGCCGAATTCACCCCTCCACTTT
CDR3 protein: CASSSGQPNSPLHF

CDR3 length: 15
J gene: TRBJ2-7
V gene: TRBV9
clone size: NA
D gene: TRBD1
CDR3 DNA: TGTGCCAGCAGCGTACAAGGACAGGGCCCCTACGAGCAGTACTTC
CDR3 protein: CASSVQGQGPYEQYF

CDR3 length: 14
J gene: TRBJ2-5
V gene: TRBV7-3
clone size: NA
D gene: TRBD1
CDR3 DNA: TGTGCCAGCAGCTTGGGGACAGGCTATGAGACCCAGTACTTC
CDR3 protein: CASSLGTGYETQYF

CDR3 length: 15
J gene: TRBJ1-6
V gene: TRBV28
clone size: NA
D gene: TRBD1
CDR3 DNA: TGTGCCAGCAGATACCGGGACAGGGATGCTTCACCCCTCCACTTT
CDR3 protein: CASRYRDRDASPLHF

CDR3 length: 12
J gene: TRBJ1-2
V gene: TRBV2
clone size: NA
D gene: NA
CDR3 DNA: TGTGCCAGCGACAGTTCTAACTATGGCTACACCTTC
CDR3 protein: CASDSSNYGYTF

CDR3 length: 16
J gene: TRBJ1-3
V gene: TRBV5-1
clone size: NA
D gene: NA
CDR3 DNA: TGCGCCAGCAGCTTGGACCCCCACAGGGCTGGAAACACCATATATTTT
CDR3 protein: CASSLDPHRAGNTIYF

CDR3 length: 15
J gene: TRBJ2-1
V gene: TRBV7-9
clone size: NA
D gene: TRBD1
CDR3 DNA: TGTGCCAGCAGTCGTGACAGGGGCCTTTACAATGAGCGGTTCTTC
CDR3 protein: CASSRDRGLYNERFF

CDR3 length: 14
J gene: TRBJ2-3
V gene: TRBV19
clone size: NA
D gene: TRBD2
CDR3 DNA: TGTGCCAGTAGAGCCGGGACTAGCGCTAATACGCAGTATTTT
CDR3 protein: CASRAGTSANTQYF

CDR3 length: 14
J gene: TRBJ1-2
V gene: TRBV5-1
clone size: NA
D gene: NA
CDR3 DNA: TGCGCCAGCAGCGCGGGGAGCTATAACTATGGCTACACCTTC
CDR3 protein: CASSAGSYNYGYTF

CDR3 length: 15
J gene: TRBJ2-2
V gene: TRBV9
clone size: NA
D gene: NA
CDR3 DNA: TGTGCCAGCAGCGGCGGGACCCTTAACACCGGGGAGCTGTTTTTT
CDR3 protein: CASSGGTLNTGELFF

CDR3 length: 15
J gene: TRBJ1-3
V gene: TRBV3-1/TRBV3-2
clone size: NA
D gene: NA
CDR3 DNA: TGTGCCAGCAGCCAAGATTCCGGGGCTGGAAACACCATATATTTT
CDR3 protein: CASSQDSGAGNTIYF

CDR3 length: 15
J gene: TRBJ1-3
V gene: TRBV7-2
clone size: NA
D gene: NA
CDR3 DNA: TGTGCCAGCAGCCCCCGGGGGTTCTCTGGAAACACCATATATTTT
CDR3 protein: CASSPRGFSGNTIYF

CDR3 length: 16
J gene: TRBJ2-1
V gene: TRBV7-2
clone size: NA
D gene: NA
CDR3 DNA: TGTGCCAGCAGCTTGAGTGGACATAGCTCCTACAATGAGCAGTTCTTC
CDR3 protein: CASSLSGHSSYNEQFF

CDR3 length: 12
J gene: TRBJ2-1
V gene: TRBV19
clone size: NA
D gene: NA
CDR3 DNA: TGTGCCAGTAGCAGGGGTTACAATGAGCAGTTCTTC
CDR3 protein: CASSRGYNEQFF

CDR3 length: 14
J gene: TRBJ2-1
V gene: TRBV30
clone size: NA
D gene: TRBD2
CDR3 DNA: TGTGCCTGGAGTTGGGCTAGCGGGGGGAATGAGCAGTTCTTC
CDR3 protein: CAWSWASGGNEQFF

CDR3 length: 15
J gene: TRBJ1-6
V gene: TRBV30
clone size: NA
D gene: NA
CDR3 DNA: TGTGCCTGGAGTGTCGAGGCATCCTATAATTCACCCCTCCACTTT
CDR3 protein: CAWSVEASYNSPLHF

CDR3 length: 14
J gene: TRBJ1-5
V gene: TRBV19
clone size: NA
D gene: NA
CDR3 DNA: TGTGCCAGTACTAATCTTAATAGCAATCAGCCCCAGCATTTT
CDR3 protein: CASTNLNSNQPQHF

CDR3 length: 15
J gene: TRBJ2-3
V gene: TRBV9
clone size: NA
D gene: NA
CDR3 DNA: TGTGCCAGCAGCCCCGGGACTTCTGGGACAGATACGCAGTATTTT
CDR3 protein: CASSPGTSGTDTQYF

CDR3 length: 14
J gene: TRBJ2-1
V gene: TRBV24-1
clone size: NA
D gene: NA
CDR3 DNA: TGTGCCACCCAAGACCCGGGGTCCTACAATGAGCAGTTCTTC
CDR3 protein: CATQDPGSYNEQFF

CDR3 length: 12
J gene: TRBJ1-1
V gene: TRBV5-4
clone size: NA
D gene: NA
CDR3 DNA: TGTGCCAGCAGCTTGGCAAGAGGGGAAGCTTTCTTT
CDR3 protein: CASSLARGEAFF

CDR3 length: 16
J gene: TRBJ2-2
V gene: TRBV15
clone size: NA
D gene: TRBD1
CDR3 DNA: TGTGCCACCGCGACGGTGGGGACAGGGGCCACCGGGGAGCTGTTTTTT
CDR3 protein: CATATVGTGATGELFF

CDR3 length: 12
J gene: TRBJ2-1
V gene: TRBV10-1
clone size: NA
D gene: NA
CDR3 DNA: TGCGCCAGCAGTTTTAGCCAAAGTGGGCAGTTCTTC
CDR3 protein: CASSFSQSGQFF

CDR3 length: 13
J gene: TRBJ2-7
V gene: TRBV6-6
clone size: NA
D gene: NA
CDR3 DNA: TGTGCCAGCAGTTACTCGTCGTCCTACGAGCAGTACTTC
CDR3 protein: CASSYSSSYEQYF

CDR3 length: 12
J gene: TRBJ2-7
V gene: TRBV18
clone size: few
D gene: TRBD1
CDR3 DNA: TGTGCCAGCTCACCTGACAGGGACGAGCAGTACTTC
CDR3 protein: CASSPDRDEQYF

CDR3 length: 11
J gene: TRBJ2-3
V gene: TRBV6-2/TRBV6-3
clone size: NA
D gene: NA
CDR3 DNA: TGTGCCAGCAGTTACCCGGATACGCAGTATTTT
CDR3 protein: CASSYPDTQYF

CDR3 length: 16
J gene: TRBJ2-5
V gene: TRBV28
clone size: NA
D gene: TRBD1
CDR3 DNA: TGTGCCAGCAGTTTATTGGGGACAGGGCTCCAAGAGACCCAGTACTTC
CDR3 protein: CASSLLGTGLQETQYF

CDR3 length: 14
J gene: TRBJ2-7
V gene: TRBV7-2
clone size: NA
D gene: TRBD1
CDR3 DNA: TGTGCCAGCAGCCGGGACAGGGGGCCATACGAGCAGTACTTC
CDR3 protein: CASSRDRGPYEQYF

CDR3 length: 15
J gene: TRBJ2-3
V gene: TRBV7-2
clone size: NA
D gene: TRBD2
CDR3 DNA: TGTGCCAGCAGCTTGGCTAGCGGGGGCACAGATACGCAGTATTTT
CDR3 protein: CASSLASGGTDTQYF

CDR3 length: 13
J gene: TRBJ1-1
V gene: TRBV18
clone size: NA
D gene: TRBD1
CDR3 DNA: TGTGCCAGCTCGCGGGACAGGGACACTGAAGCTTTCTTT
CDR3 protein: CASSRDRDTEAFF

CDR3 length: 15
J gene: TRBJ1-1
V gene: TRBV6-5
clone size: NA
D gene: NA
CDR3 DNA: TGTGCCAGCAGCTCAACCGGGGGGAGGCATACTGAAGCTTTCTTT
CDR3 protein: CASSSTGGRHTEAFF

CDR3 length: 14
J gene: TRBJ2-2
V gene: TRBV28
clone size: NA
D gene: NA
CDR3 DNA: TGTGCCAGCAGTTCTACAGGGACGCCCGGGGAGCTGTTTTTT
CDR3 protein: CASSSTGTPGELFF

CDR3 length: 15
J gene: TRBJ1-5
V gene: TRBV28
clone size: NA
D gene: NA
CDR3 DNA: TGTGCCAGCAGTTTACGGGCAAGAGCGGATCAGCCCCAGCATTTT
CDR3 protein: CASSLRARADQPQHF

CDR3 length: 15
J gene: TRBJ1-4
V gene: TRBV6-2/TRBV6-3
clone size: once
D gene: TRBD1
CDR3 DNA: TGTGCCAGCAGTTACCCAGGGGGCGCTGGTGAAAAACTGTTTTTT
CDR3 protein: CASSYPGGAGEKLFF

CDR3 length: 14
J gene: TRBJ2-2
V gene: TRBV5-1
clone size: NA
D gene: NA
CDR3 DNA: TGCGCCAGCAGCACAAGCGGAATTACGGGGGAGCTGTTTTTT
CDR3 protein: CASSTSGITGELFF

CDR3 length: 15
J gene: TRBJ2-1
V gene: TRBV5-1
clone size: once
D gene: NA
CDR3 DNA: TGCGCCAGCAGCCGGGAGTTGAGCCCCTACAATGAGCAGTTCTTC
CDR3 protein: CASSRELSPYNEQFF

CDR3 length: 13
J gene: TRBJ1-1
V gene: TRBV10-3
clone size: NA
D gene: NA
CDR3 DNA: TGTGCCATCACCTCCTCAGGAGGGGCTGAAGCTTTCTTT
CDR3 protein: CAITSSGGAEAFF

CDR3 length: 15
J gene: TRBJ1-1
V gene: TRBV30
clone size: NA
D gene: TRBD1
CDR3 DNA: TGTGCCTTTCACCTCAGGGGGCGCCTGAACACTGAAGCTTTCTTT
CDR3 protein: CAFHLRGRLNTEAFF

CDR3 length: 14
J gene: TRBJ1-5
V gene: TRBV28
clone size: NA
D gene: TRBD1
CDR3 DNA: TGTGCCAGCAGCCGCGGACAGGGGAATCAGCCCCAGCATTTT
CDR3 protein: CASSRGQGNQPQHF

CDR3 length: 14
J gene: TRBJ2-3
V gene: TRBV27
clone size: NA
D gene: TRBD1
CDR3 DNA: TGTGCCAGCAGTCTGCGACAGGGGGCGAATACGCAGTATTTT
CDR3 protein: CASSLRQGANTQYF

CDR3 length: 15
J gene: TRBJ1-5
V gene: TRBV5-6
clone size: NA
D gene: NA
CDR3 DNA: TGTGCCAGCAGCCGGTACGGTTATAGCAATCAGCCCCAGCATTTT
CDR3 protein: CASSRYGYSNQPQHF

CDR3 length: 14
J gene: TRBJ1-3
V gene: TRBV28
clone size: NA
D gene: NA
CDR3 DNA: TGTGCCAGCAGTTTTTATAGCTCTGGAAACACCATATATTTT
CDR3 protein: CASSFYSSGNTIYF

CDR3 length: 13
J gene: TRBJ2-1
V gene: TRBV5-1
clone size: NA
D gene: TRBD1
CDR3 DNA: TGCGCCAGCAGCCCCCAGGGGGACAATGAGCAGTTCTTC
CDR3 protein: CASSPQGDNEQFF

CDR3 length: 14
J gene: TRBJ1-2
V gene: TRBV25-1
clone size: once
D gene: TRBD1
CDR3 DNA: TGTGCCAGCAGTGGTACAGGGGACCTCTATGGCTACACCTTC
CDR3 protein: CASSGTGDLYGYTF